This paragraph covers one TCR beta chain sequence. A much larger clone differs from this one at a single base, so this may be a read error. Other DNA sequences in this specimen translate into the identical CDR3. The CDR3 is 14 residues long. Looked up from germline, CDR1 is MDHEN and CDR2 is SYDVKM. V dropped 5 bases and J dropped 5; count of bases not matched to a gene: 7. All the donors were Caucasian adults who lived in Nashville, Tennessee. The study used 80 million to 100 million PBMCs per unsorted sample for genomic DNA. The sample is drawn from a study of shared clonotypes between healthy human individuals. Ten immunoSEQ deep assay plates served to sequence unsorted PBMC DNA. As processed by the authors: As immunoSEQ supplied junction-only sequences (without quality scores), filtering differed. Method: immunoSEQ multiplex PCR; TCRdb's copy keeps in-frame clones and lacks some. The V and J calls and clone size come from that table; D and trimming were worked out from the DNA. Among about half a million clones listed, 77% were seen once.

The sequence derives from a woman aged 40 to 49 in good health. Some clones in this sample may be carry-over from other donors' samples. J is TRBJ1-2 and V is TRBV28; 8 nucleotides match TRBD1. The material sequenced was PBMCs. CDR3 protein: CASSIPGQAYGYTF. CDR3 nucleotide sequence: TGTGCCAGCAGTATCCCGGGACAGGCGTATGGCTACACCTTC.